These 9 T cell receptor beta chains share one sample of origin, sequenced in a study of T cells after yellow fever vaccination. TCRdb independently ran MiXCR on the 5' RACE reads; one entry per CDR3 protein. The data hold some 200,000 distinct CDR3 sequences, with approximately 9.9% observed a single time. This material consisted of CD8+ T cells sorted from PBMCs, taken 15 days after the yellow fever booster vaccination. The source is a young man who received the YFV17D yellow fever vaccine.

Ten or more counts support this clonotype. The chain recombines TRBV10-3 with TRBJ2-3; TRBD1 matches 11 bases. The CDR3 spans 15 residues. CDR1 ENHRY and CDR2 SYGVKD come from the germline V gene. V shed 3 bases, J shed 4 bases, and the junction held 3 bases outside the gene matches. DNA of the CDR3: TGTGCCATCAGTGAAGGGACAGGGGGGGCAGATACGCAGTATTTT. It specifies CAISEGTGGADTQYF.

This clonotype has more than one count but fewer than ten. The chain recombines TRBV6-1 with TRBJ1-5, with D perhaps matching TRBD1 (6 bases). This CDR3 has 15 amino acids. Trimming removed 7 bases from V and 1 base from J, with 14 bases in between. Per germline, CDR1 MNHNS and CDR2 SASEGT. Here the CDR3 reads CASMAGGLSNQPQHF. The CDR3 nucleotides read TGTGCCAGCATGGCCGGGGGGCTGAGCAATCAGCCCCAGCATTTT.

This clonotype was recorded at least ten times. The rearrangement joins TRBV12-3 or TRBV12-4 to TRBJ1-5, with no clear D. The CDR3 loop spans 14 amino acids. V lost 7 bases and J 6 bases, leaving 16 bases between the germline ends. The CDR3 nucleotides read TGTGCCAGCAAACTCCCGGGAGTCAGTCAGCCCCAGCATTTT. Protein sequence: CASKLPGVSQPQHF.

This clonotype was recorded many times. The V call is TRBV15, the J call TRBJ2-1; 7 bases agree with TRBD1. The CDR3 runs to 15 residues. CDR1 is LNHNV and CDR2 is YYDKDF in the germline V gene (reference sequence). After removal of 0 bases from V and 6 bases from J, the junction contained 5 bases not matched to a gene. CDR3 residues: CATSREETGLNEQFF. The DNA for the CDR3 is TGTGCCACCAGCAGAGAGGAGACAGGGCTCAATGAGCAGTTCTTC.

This clonotype showed up many times. This rearrangement joins TRBV7-8 to TRBJ2-3, with 7 bases lining up with TRBD1. V was clipped by 5 bases and J by 3 bases; unmatched bases: 17. Germline CDR1 is SGHVS and CDR2 is FQNEAQ. The CDR3 consists of 18 residues. This CDR3 reads CASSRPEQGRVSTDTQYF. CDR3 nucleotide sequence: TGTGCCAGCAGCCGACCCGAACAGGGGCGGGTTTCGACAGATACGCAGTATTTT.

Only a few counts were recorded for this clonotype. The gene calls are TRBV29-1 and TRBJ1-2; no definite D call. The CDR3 runs to 11 residues. V dropped 7 bases and J dropped 4 bases, with 10 bases sitting between them. Looked up from germline, CDR1 is SQVTM and CDR2 is ANQGSEA. CDR3 loop: CSAPRAYGYTF. In DNA, the CDR3 is TGCAGCGCCCCGAGGGCCTATGGCTACACCTTC.

The chain joins TRBV4-1 to TRBJ2-1, with TRBD2 matching 8 bases. Germline trimming cut 2 bases from V and 4 bases from J; bases unmatched to any gene: 16. This CDR3 is built from 19 residues. Germline V gives CDR1 MGHRA, CDR2 YSYEKL. The CDR3, as DNA: TGCGCCAGCAGCCAAAGAGCTGACCGGACAGCGGGGGTATACAATGAGCAGTTCTTC. Amino acids: CASSQRADRTAGVYNEQFF.

This clonotype appeared many times. The junction differs from germline at one of its ends, possibly a read error. V and J are TRBV6-1 and TRBJ2-7, with 7 nucleotides matching TRBD2. Germline V gives CDR1 MNHNS, CDR2 SASEGT. The CDR3 runs to 14 residues. CDR3 bases: TGTGCCAGCAGCGAAGGCGGGGGCTCCTACGAGCAGTACTTC. Translating gives CASSEGGGSYEQYF.

This clonotype was detected only a few times. The chain is built from TRBV12-3 or TRBV12-4 and TRBJ1-5; D remains unclear. The CDR3 length is 15 residues. V was clipped by 2 bases and J by 6 bases, with 14 bases between them. CDR3 bases: TGTGCCAGCAGTTTACTTGGCAGCTCGGGTCAGCCCCAGCATTTT. Residues: CASSLLGSSGQPQHF.